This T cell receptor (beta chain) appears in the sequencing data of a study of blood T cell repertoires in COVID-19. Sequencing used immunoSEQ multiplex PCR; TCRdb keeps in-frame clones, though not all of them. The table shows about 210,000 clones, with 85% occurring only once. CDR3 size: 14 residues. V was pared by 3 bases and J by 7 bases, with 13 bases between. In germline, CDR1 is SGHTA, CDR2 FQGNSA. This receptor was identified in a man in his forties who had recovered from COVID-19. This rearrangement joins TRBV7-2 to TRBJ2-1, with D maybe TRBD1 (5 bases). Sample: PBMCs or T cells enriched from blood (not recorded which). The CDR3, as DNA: TGTGCCAGCAGCTTGGGCAGGGTAAGGAATGAGCAGTTCTTC. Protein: CASSLGRVRNEQFF. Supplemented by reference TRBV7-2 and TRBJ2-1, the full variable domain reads GAGVSQSPSNKVTEKGKDVELRCDPISGHTALYWYRQSLGQGLEFLIYFQGNSAPDKSGLPSDRFSAERTGGSVSTLTIQRTQQEDSAVYLCASSLGRVRNEQFFGPGTRLTVL.